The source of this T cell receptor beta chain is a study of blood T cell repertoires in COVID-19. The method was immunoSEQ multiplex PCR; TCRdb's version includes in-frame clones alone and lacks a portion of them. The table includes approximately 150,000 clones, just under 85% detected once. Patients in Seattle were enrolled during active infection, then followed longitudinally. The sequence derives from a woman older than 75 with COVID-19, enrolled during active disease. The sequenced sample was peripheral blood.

CDR3 protein: CASSSTGLAGAGAQYF. The DNA of the CDR3 is TGTGCCAGCAGTTCCACGGGACTAGCGGGAGCGGGGGCCCAGTACTTC. The J gene is TRBJ2-5, the V gene TRBV6-5, with 14 bases matching TRBD2. J was trimmed by 9 bases and V by 4 bases; bases with no gene match: 10. CDR3 length: 16 residues. Germline lookup yields CDR1 MNHEY and CDR2 SVGAGI.